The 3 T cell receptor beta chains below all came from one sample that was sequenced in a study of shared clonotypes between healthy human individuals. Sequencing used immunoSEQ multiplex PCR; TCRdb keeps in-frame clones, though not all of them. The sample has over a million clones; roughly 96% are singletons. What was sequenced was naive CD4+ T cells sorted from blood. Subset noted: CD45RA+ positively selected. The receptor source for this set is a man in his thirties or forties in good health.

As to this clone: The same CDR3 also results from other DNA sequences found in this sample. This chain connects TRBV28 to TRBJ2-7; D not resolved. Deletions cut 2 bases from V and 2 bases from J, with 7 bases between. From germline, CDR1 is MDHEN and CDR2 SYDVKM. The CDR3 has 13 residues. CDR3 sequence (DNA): TGTGCCAGCAGTTTAACCGGAACCTACGAGCAGTACTTC. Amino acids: CASSLTGTYEQYF.

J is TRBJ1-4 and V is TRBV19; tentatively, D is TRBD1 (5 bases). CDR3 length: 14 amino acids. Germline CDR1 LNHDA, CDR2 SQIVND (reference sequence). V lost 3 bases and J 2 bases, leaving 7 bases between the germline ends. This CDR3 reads CASSMGDTNEKLFF. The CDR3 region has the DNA TGTGCCAGTAGTATGGGGGACACTAATGAAAAACTGTTTTTT.

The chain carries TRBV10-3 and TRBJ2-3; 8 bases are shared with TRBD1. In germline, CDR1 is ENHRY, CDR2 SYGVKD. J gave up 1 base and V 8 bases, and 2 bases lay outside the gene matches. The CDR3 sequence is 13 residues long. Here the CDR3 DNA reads TGTGCCATCGAGACAGGGGGCACAGATACGCAGTATTTT. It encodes CAIETGGTDTQYF.